This TCR beta chain was identified in a study of shared clonotypes between healthy human individuals. Study-level findings and limits: Estimated richness was generally greater in naive than memory subsets.

The CDR3 runs to 15 residues. With V trimmed by 2 bases and J by 0 bases, 3 bases remained unmatched. Germline loops: CDR1 LNHDA, CDR2 SQIVND (reference sequence). Deep level was the assay's run setting. The method was immunoSEQ multiplex PCR; TCRdb's version includes in-frame clones alone and lacks a portion of them. This sample has 2 million to 2.5 million clones, with almost 96% found just once. Within Nashville, Tennessee resided all donors, each a Caucasian adult. About this clone: Its specificity is unknown.

This receptor was identified in a man between 18 and 35 years old in good health. The chain carries TRBV19 and TRBJ2-7; 8 bases agree with TRBD1. The sequencing sample was made of naive CD4+ T cells sorted from blood. Documented subset: CD45RA+ positively selected. The CDR3 here is CASSIIQGDSYEQYF. In nucleotides, the CDR3 is TGTGCCAGTAGTATAATACAGGGGGACTCCTACGAGCAGTACTTC.